The 16 T cell receptor beta chains listed next were all sequenced from one sample in a study of T cells in Graves' hyperthyroidism and ophthalmopathy. Regions amplified from RNA transcripts were the TCR beta CDR3 regions. TCR CDR3 regions were first amplified by RT-PCR with HTBI primers. MiXCR, applied by TCRdb to the multiplex PCR reads, yields one record per CDR3 protein. Of roughly 380,000 distinct CDR3 sequences listed, about 15% were seen once; the top ten hold approximately 11%. Sequencing was carried out using blood. The receptors shown here come from a woman aged 60 to 75 with Graves' hyperthyroidism.

This clonotype was recorded many times. The chain has TRBV27 and TRBJ1-1, with D possibly being TRBD1 (5 bases). The CDR3 runs 13 residues. CDR1 is MNHEY and CDR2 is SMNVEV in the germline V gene (reference sequence). V shed 2 bases and J shed 3 bases, with 7 bases lying between them. CDR3 in amino acids: CASSLRQYTEAFF. The DNA for the CDR3 is TGTGCCAGCAGTTTAAGACAGTACACTGAAGCTTTCTTT.

Many counts were recorded for this clonotype. The rearrangement uses TRBV27 and TRBJ1-1; perhaps TRBD1 as D (6 bases). Germline CDR1 MNHEY, CDR2 SMNVEV (reference sequence). The CDR3 loop spans 15 amino acids. The V and J ends lost 3 bases and 5 bases respectively, with 16 bases between them. Here the CDR3 DNA reads TGTGCCAGCAGTTTCAAGGGCCCAGGGGTAACTGAAGCTTTCTTT. Protein sequence: CASSFKGPGVTEAFF.

In its sample, this clonotype was seen many times. This chain uses TRBV28 with TRBJ1-5; TRBD1 aligns across 7 bases. The V gene's germline CDR1 is MDHEN and CDR2 SYDVKM. V shed 4 bases and J 4 bases; nucleotides not matched to a gene: 10. The CDR3 loop spans 16 amino acids. The CDR3 is CASSSTQGVGNQPQHF. The DNA of the CDR3 is TGTGCCAGCAGTTCAACCCAGGGGGTTGGTAATCAGCCCCAGCATTTT.

This clonotype occurred many times. This chain joins TRBV5-1 and TRBJ2-7, with 9 bases aligning to TRBD2. CDR3 length: 16 amino acids. V gave up 4 bases and J gave up 0 bases; unmatched junction bases: 8. Germline lookup yields CDR1 SGHRS and CDR2 YFSETQ. CDR3 in amino acids: CASSPGRLADSYEQYF. The CDR3 bases are TGCGCCAGCAGCCCGGGCAGACTAGCGGACTCCTACGAGCAGTACTTC.

In this sample, this clonotype turned up many times. The chain uses TRBV3-1 and TRBJ1-1; the D gene is possibly TRBD1 (5 bases). Germline CDR1 and CDR2: LGHDT and YNNKEL (reference sequence). V was cut by 5 bases and J by 10 bases, with 20 bases left in between. This CDR3 is 14 amino acids long. CDR3 DNA: TGTGCCAGCAGCGACTGGGGCGGGAGGTTTTCAGCTTTCTTT. Translation: CASSDWGGRFSAFF.

The chain links TRBV20-1 to TRBJ2-1; D is perhaps TRBD2 (6 bases). The CDR3 runs 15 residues. Trimming pared 5 bases from V and 1 base from J, leaving 15 bases between. Germline-derived CDR1 and CDR2 are DFQATT and SNEGSKA (reference sequence). This chain's CDR3 is CSAPPRSGSYNEQFF. The CDR3 DNA reads TGCAGTGCTCCCCCTAGAAGCGGGTCCTACAATGAGCAGTTCTTC.

This clonotype was observed many times. The J gene is TRBJ2-7, the V gene TRBV28; either TRBD1 or TRBD2 may supply D (5 bases each). The CDR3 has 12 residues. CDR1 and CDR2 (germline): MDHEN, SYDVKM. V was shortened by 7 bases and J by 4 bases, with 11 bases between the two germline ends. Here the CDR3 DNA reads TGTGCCAGCACGGGGACCTCGTACGAGCAGTACTTC. Translating gives CASTGTSYEQYF.

This clonotype occurred many times. The V and J genes are TRBV19 and TRBJ2-1; maybe TRBD2 (5 bases). The CDR3 consists of 17 residues. The germline V gene has CDR1 LNHDA and CDR2 SQIVND (reference sequence). V lost 6 bases, J lost 4 bases, and 22 bases lay in between. The CDR3 reads CASSPSSGWERYNEQFF. The CDR3 region has the DNA TGTGCCAGTAGCCCCTCGAGTGGGTGGGAGCGGTACAATGAGCAGTTCTTC.

This clonotype was detected many times. V gene TRBV11-2 combines with J gene TRBJ1-1; D perhaps matches TRBD1 (5 bases). The CDR3 consists of 13 residues. From germline, CDR1 is SGHAT and CDR2 FQNNGV. V was trimmed by 1 base and J by 8 bases, leaving 11 bases between them. CDR3 residues: CASSLGEGLEAFF. The CDR3 DNA sequence: TGTGCCAGCAGCTTAGGGGAGGGGTTGGAAGCTTTCTTT.

Many counts were recorded for this clonotype. The rearrangement links TRBV28 to TRBJ2-1; TRBD2 agrees at 14 bases. Trimming cost V 2 bases and J 2 bases; bases outside gene matches: 2. This CDR3 has 17 amino acids. Looked up from germline, CDR1 is MDHEN and CDR2 is SYDVKM. The CDR3 reads CASSLKTSGRAYNEQFF. CDR3 coding DNA: TGTGCCAGCAGTTTAAAGACTAGCGGGAGGGCCTACAATGAGCAGTTCTTC.

The chain combines TRBV6-9 with TRBJ2-7; TRBD2 might be the D (6 bases). The CDR3 extends over 14 amino acids. The V gene lost 3 bases and the J gene lost 1 base, with 10 bases spanning the gap. From germline, CDR1 is MNHGY and CDR2 SVAAGI. The CDR3 loop is CASSYVSGSYEQYF. The CDR3 DNA reads TGTGCCAGCAGTTACGTTAGCGGTTCCTACGAGCAGTACTTC.

Many counts were recorded for this clonotype. CDR3 sequence reads: CASSAGSMNTEAFF. The CDR3 DNA reads as TGCGCCAGCAGTGCCGGCAGCATGAACACTGAAGCTTTCTTT. The chain uses TRBV10-1 and TRBJ1-1; D remains ambiguous. CDR1 and CDR2 from the germline V gene are WNHNN and SYGVQD (reference sequence). The V end was cut by 4 bases, the J end by 0 bases, with 9 bases between. This CDR3 contains 14 residues.

This clonotype was found many times. The chain employs TRBV5-6 and TRBJ2-7; TRBD2 is a possible D gene (6 bases). Deletions cut 2 bases from V and 2 bases from J, with 8 bases between. Germline values: CDR1 SGHDT, CDR2 YYEEEE. The CDR3 runs 13 residues. CDR3 bases: TGTGCCAGCAGCTTCCCGGGAGCCTACGAGCAGTACTTC. Translating it yields CASSFPGAYEQYF. Using reference TRBV5-6 and TRBJ2-7 for the parts outside the CDR3, the full variable domain is DAGVTQSPTHLIKTRGQQVTLRCSPKSGHDTVSWYQQALGQGPQFIFQYYEEEERQRGNFPDRFSGHQFPNYSSELNVNALLLGDSALYLCASSFPGAYEQYFGPGTRLTVT.

The chain combines TRBV24-1 with TRBJ2-1; 12 bases fit TRBD2. This CDR3 is 18 amino acids long. Germline trimming cut 2 bases from V and 0 bases from J; bases unmatched to any gene: 4. Germline lookup yields CDR1 KGHDR and CDR2 SFDVKD. As DNA, the CDR3 is TGTGCCACCAGTGATTCTAGCGGGAGGGCCCCCTCCTACAATGAGCAGTTCTTC. This sequence encodes CATSDSSGRAPSYNEQFF.

Written as DNA, the CDR3 is TGTGCCAGCAGTGCGACCCTGGGGGAGACCCAGTACTTC. This codes for CASSATLGETQYF. J is TRBJ2-5 and V is TRBV28; D unclear. V lost 5 bases and J 5 bases, leaving 12 bases between the germline ends. This CDR3 comprises 13 residues. The germline V gene has CDR1 MDHEN and CDR2 SYDVKM.

The chain is built from TRBV27 and TRBJ2-2; D possibly corresponds to TRBD1 (6 bases). The CDR3 has 15 amino acids. Germline CDR1 is MNHEY and CDR2 is SMNVEV (reference sequence). Between the trimmed V and J ends, which lost 6 bases and 4 bases, there was a span of 15 bases. CDR3 protein: CASRTFQGITGELFF. The CDR3 region has the DNA TGTGCCAGCAGAACCTTTCAGGGGATCACCGGGGAGCTGTTTTTT.